Described below is a single TCR beta chain sequence and its context. Its cognate antigen has yet to be identified. Within one base of it there is no much larger clone, and no base qualities were kept. The cohort comprised 550 to 700 healthy bone marrow donors. Cohort members were all nominally healthy when sampled, although unrecorded immune exposures were likely present. The donor was CMV seronegative and was included in the group of about 350 seronegative cohort members. A peripheral blood sample was provided by each donor, and peripheral blood mononuclear cells were used for TCR beta sequencing. The Qiagen DNeasy Blood Extraction Kit was used to extract genomic DNA from the blood cell samples. The data were taken from a study of cytomegalovirus exposure and HLA in healthy donors listed by TCRdb under 2017. As for the study more broadly: An earlier analysis of some 500 of the donors reported about 290 Gb of sequence data and some 120 million unique TCR beta sequences from about 179 million T cells. About 300 gigabases of sequencing data and 80 million or so unique TCR sequences were included in an early release covering roughly 700 HLA-typed donors. Of the 350 to 400 genotyped donors, about 84% fell in the genetic ancestry cluster associated with self-reported Caucasian donors. The study was designed to test whether signatures of past pathogen exposure could be identified by cataloging public T cell receptors. The study profiled the T cell repertoires of some 610 subjects by immunosequencing and related them to cytomegalovirus serostatus. Besides the first cohort of 666 subjects, a separate validation cohort made up of 120 or so different subjects was used. High-throughput TCR immunosequencing, statistical association of individual TCRs with disease status, and machine learning were combined to predict cytomegalovirus infection status. A later analysis re-examined previously published TCR beta repertoires from 610 or so donors and added high-resolution HLA genotyping to investigate patterns of TCR occurrence. Rather than using new phenotypic data, the later analysis identified candidate immune exposures from TCR beta sequences and from how often those sequences occurred across donors. An earlier analysis of some 500 of the donors applied high-throughput TCR beta sequencing to assess whether each TCR beta V gene segment acted as functional or pseudogenic. Donor age, sex, ethnicity and CMV serostatus were compiled together with the repertoire data. In a later genetic analysis, genome-wide SNP genotypes for 398 of the 666 donors were used, and that subset was treated as a discovery cohort. Every discovery cohort repertoire had been produced on one sequencing platform. HLA typing included class I and class II loci at four-digit resolution. Typing coverage differed by locus: A, B, C, DRB1 and DQB1 were typed in about 620-640 donors, DQA1 in around 500, DPA1 in roughly 590, and DPB1 in approximately 450. About 5 DR-DQ haplotypes were handled as single units for association and clustering, since linkage in the cohort was strong. On average, around 200,000 unique TCR beta nucleotide sequences were sequenced per donor among a few hundred genotyped donors of the cohort, with roughly 20% of those sequences being non-productive. Overall study outcomes, separate from this receptor: A cluster of highly shared sequence variants was judged likely to represent a technical artifact of the sequencing pipeline. The study listed 170 or so TCR beta chains as associated with cytomegalovirus. Most TCR sequences were seen in very few donors, while some public TCRs were found in many individuals. The cohort was sequenced for TCR beta chains only, and without alpha or paired-chain data the features that could be detected were limited. Because the 87-base-pair reads could not distinguish some IMGT-functional V segments, including TRBV6-2 and TRBV6-3, those segments were excluded. In both the original and validation cohorts, the classifier was reported to diagnose cytomegalovirus status with high specificity and sensitivity. The authors suggested that the approach could potentially be generalized to other disease states and immunological phenotypes. In an earlier analysis of 450 to 750 of the donors, most TCR beta V segments appeared in productive rearrangements about 90% or about 30% of the time, broadly matching IMGT annotations. When HLA alleles, especially DR and DQ, strongly co-occurred, TCR associations were difficult to assign to individual alleles. A further reported finding was that TCR beta sequences accurately predicted the HLA-A and HLA-B alleles for most subjects in the first cohort. In vitro tests confirmed that three of the cytomegalovirus-associated TCR beta chains recognize cytomegalovirus antigens. A later analysis found that most CMV-associated TCR beta chains appeared HLA-restricted, with HLA associations seemingly driven largely by CMV exposure. Correlated functional status among segregating V segments might reflect linkage disequilibrium, but an unknown experimental factor could not be ruled out. In a later analysis, several top co-occurrence clusters were reported to appear linked to parvovirus B19, influenza, CMV and Epstein-Barr virus. CMV serostatus was the only immune exposure information available for the cohort. A later analysis found that HLA-associated TCR beta chains were more clonally expanded and had lower generation probabilities than equally common non-associated chains. In a later genetic analysis, a missense DCLRE1C variant was associated with V-gene and J-gene trimming of TCR beta chains, and the association was replicated in an independent cohort. In a later analysis, 15,000 to 20,000 TCR beta sequences were associated with specific HLA alleles at a false discovery rate of 0.05. Because some donors lacked HLA typing at each locus, the association tests relied only on the typed subset. In a later analysis, TCR association rates were found to vary across HLA loci, with the most associated TCRs seen for DRB1 alleles and the fewest for HLA-C alleles. Roughly uniform sequencing depth across donors was assumed in presence/absence analyses, although this assumption may not hold. Compared with the approximately 700-donor mean, donors in an Asian-associated ancestry cluster had fewer N-insertions in productive TCRs, according to a later genetic analysis. Because counts were too low, about 18 rarely observed V segments, including chromosome 9 orphons, were left out of the earlier analysis of 587 of the donors.

CDR1 and CDR2 (LNHDA, SQIVND) derive from the germline V gene (reference sequence). V ends up 5 bases short and J 4 bases short, with an unmatched junction base count of 14. The CDR3 holds 17 amino acids from the cysteine to the phenylalanine. Only the CDR3 DNA is retained, 51 bases long and in frame from the first base. Receptor libraries were prepared by the immunoSEQ multiplex PCR assay. A mixture of 60 forward primers for TCR Vbeta segments and 13 reverse primers for TCR Jbeta segments was used in the multiplex PCR. A multiplex PCR assay on genomic DNA amplified the CDR3 region of rearranged TCR beta genes. The Illumina HiSeq System was used to sequence the amplified TCR beta libraries as 87-base-pair reads. Under the source paper's analysis protocol: In a later analysis, tens of millions of unique TCR beta chains were counted across the 650 to 700 repertoires, and about 9.9 million of these chains were shared by at least two donors. Raw reads were error-corrected and collapsed into unique sequences with a nearest-neighbor algorithm that merged closely related sequences to remove PCR and sequencing errors. V, D and J gene segments were assigned by aligning CDR3 sequences to IMGT reference sequences. Each retained sequence needed at least a six-nucleotide match to both a V gene segment and a J gene segment. A rearrangement was called productive if the CDR3 had no stop codons and remained in frame with V and J, and every other rearrangement was called non-productive. CDR3 was defined according to IMGT convention as the region running from the second conserved V-encoded cysteine to the conserved J-encoded phenylalanine. In an earlier analysis of around 570 of the donors, sequences lacking an unambiguous match to a single V gene segment were excluded. In an earlier analysis of more than 500 of the donors, a V segment was called functional when productive rearrangements were above 56.7%, and segregating when the standard deviation between donors exceeded 5%. A statistical classification framework was built for diagnosing cytomegalovirus status from the catalog of TCR beta chain sequences. A later analysis assigned V and J genes by comparing TCR nucleotide sequences with IMGT/GENE-DB human TR gene sequences. Using the TCRdist pipeline, a later analysis assigned CDR3 sequences along with most-parsimonious VDJ recombination scenarios. In a later analysis, each TCR beta chain was defined by its CDR3 amino acid sequence together with its V-gene family, and reads without a unique V-gene family were excluded. A later analysis removed several hundred highly shared, low-generation-probability nucleotide sequences to deal with suspected cross-contamination and a sequencing artifact. For each public chain, a later analysis derived a clonal expansion index from normalized ranks of inferred template counts within each repertoire. In a later analysis, generation probabilities were computed with a VDJ recombination model fitted to out-of-frame rearrangements, and the resulting probabilities were checked against IGoR. Hypergeometric tests were used in a later analysis to score TCR-TCR, TCR-HLA and TCR-CMV co-occurrence, with a repertoire-size bias correction applied to the TCR pairs. In a later analysis, false discovery rates were estimated by permuting HLA or CMV assignments 20 times. In a later analysis, co-occurring TCRs were grouped with DBSCAN, and TCRdist sequence similarity was added when clustering was performed within HLA-allele-positive subsets. Co-occurrence clustering excluded repertoires with fewer than 30,000 or more than 120,000 public chains, plus five with anomalous nucleotide sharing. This immuneACCESS table, as held by TCRdb, lists in-frame sequences with V and J called but not all clones. Of the missing ones, under half trace to an unresolved V gene in checked studies; the others have no known cause. V, J and clone size were drawn from that table, and D and trimming were deduced from the DNA. Across this sample there are over 50,000 clones, with around 79% seen only once. The biggest ten clones account for around 2.5% of the sample.

The V and J segments used are TRBV19 and TRBJ1-3, with 7 middle bases fitting TRBD1. This TCR came from a female donor in good health and CMV-seronegative. The sample comprised PBMCs. The encoded CDR3 is CASSPRDRDPSGNTIYF. The DNA sequence reads TGTGCCAGTAGTCCCCGGGACAGAGATCCTTCGGGAAACACCATATATTTT.